This T cell receptor beta chain was captured in a study of identifying expanded T cells in peripheral blood. Whole-study findings and limits: Approximately 1.2 clones differed between technical replicates, versus about 17 and 20 over time. Variance in clone template counts between roughly two-week samples significantly increased with total template count across all healthy donors.

Collection occurred without any documented infections or immune events in donors. Only in-frame clones appear in the TCRdb table, and some are missing; sequencing was by immunoSEQ multiplex PCR. The sample lists 84,000 or so clones; around 90% were seen once. This clone appeared once. As yet, its antigen is unknown. This TCR was recovered from a person aged 18 to 75 in good health. Sequences were obtained from blood.

Here the CDR3 reads CASSISYKNTGELFF. The CDR3 DNA sequence: TGTGCCAGTAGTATTAGCTACAAGAACACCGGGGAGCTGTTTTTT. The gene calls are TRBV19 and TRBJ2-2; D call uncertain. The CDR3 sequence is 15 residues long. Germline lookup yields CDR1 LNHDA and CDR2 SQIVND (reference sequence). The V end lost 3 bases, the J end lost 1 base, and 9 bases lay between the germline ends.